The 28 T cell receptor beta chains in this list originate from one sample, sequenced in a study of CXCR3-negative and CXCR3-positive naive CD8 T cells. Study-wide results and limits: TRB CDR3s were more hydrophobic in CXCR3-positive than in CXCR3-negative naive cells.

With UMI labels, 5' RACE was used to prepare the TRB cDNA libraries. TCRdb reprocessed the 5' RACE reads and keeps a single row for each CDR3 protein, giving no DNA. Its table lists tens of thousands of distinct CDR3 sequences. What these receptors recognize is not known. Sample: naive CXCR3+ CD8+ T cells from blood. The subset here: CD45RO-CCR7+CD27+CD95- naive CD8+ T cells expressing CXCR3 (TNR3+). All receptors derive from a human donor in good health. Some clones in this sample may be carry-over from other donors' samples.

The genes are TRBV2 and TRBJ2-7; TCRdb returns TRBD2, unconfirmable since there is no DNA. Germline CDR1 reads SNHLY; CDR2 reads FYNNEI. CDR3 length: 14 residues. CDR3 region: CATRGFGSPYEQYF.

V usage is TRBV20-1 and J usage is TRBJ2-5; absent DNA, TCRdb's TRBD2 call cannot be checked. This CDR3 has 13 amino acids. CDR1 DFQATT and CDR2 SNEGSKA come from the germline V gene (reference sequence). The CDR3 loop reads CSATGMAGETQYF.

The rearrangement joins TRBV20-1 to TRBJ2-1; the D gene TCRdb calls, TRBD1, cannot be checked with no DNA. This CDR3 is 12 amino acids long. Germline V gives CDR1 DFQATT, CDR2 SNEGSKA (reference sequence). CDR3 sequence: CSAREGRPEQFF.

The rearrangement links TRBV7-9 to TRBJ1-3. CDR1 is SEHNR and CDR2 is FQNEAQ in the germline V gene (reference sequence). There are 15 residues in the CDR3. The CDR3 sequence: CASSPPVGAGNTIYF.

The V call is TRBV19, the J call TRBJ1-5; TCRdb's D call, TRBD1, is unchecked because there is no DNA. Germline-derived CDR1 and CDR2 are LNHDA and SQIVND (reference sequence). CDR3 length: 16 amino acids. The CDR3 sequence: CASSPPGTGSNQPQHF. Full variable domain (missing parts from reference TRBV19 and TRBJ1-5): DGGITQSPKYLFRKEGQNVTLSCEQNLNHDAMYWYRQDPGQGLRLIYYSQIVNDFQKGDIAEGYSVSREKKESFPLTVTSAQKNPTAFYLCASSPPGTGSNQPQHFGDGTRLSIL.

The chain joins TRBV28 to TRBJ2-5; there is no DNA to check the TCRdb D call of TRBD1. The CDR3 runs to 15 residues. From germline, CDR1 is MDHEN and CDR2 SYDVKM. CDR3 in amino acids: CASGRPGAREETQYF.

The V gene is TRBV6-2 or TRBV6-3, the J gene TRBJ2-7; the D call of TRBD1 rests on TCRdb alone, since no DNA is present to check it. Germline V CDR1 and CDR2: MNHEY, SVGEGT. This CDR3 is built from 13 residues. The CDR3 loop is CASRWQGSYEQYF.

V usage is TRBV25-1 and J usage is TRBJ2-1. Germline lookup yields CDR1 MGHDK and CDR2 SYGVNS. The CDR3 extends over 12 amino acids. The CDR3 here is CASSDSYNEQFF.

The genes are TRBV2 and TRBJ2-1; absent DNA, TCRdb's TRBD1 call cannot be checked. Per germline, CDR1 SNHLY and CDR2 FYNNEI. CDR3 length: 17 residues. CDR3 in amino acids: CASSGDRGRPTHNEQFF.

The chain joins TRBV4-3 to TRBJ2-1; TCRdb returns TRBD2, unconfirmable since there is no DNA. The germline V gene has CDR1 LGHNA and CDR2 YSLEER. The CDR3 runs to 16 residues. The CDR3 sequence is CASSQDMLAAGREQFF.

The gene calls are TRBV7-8 and TRBJ2-7. CDR1 is SGHVS and CDR2 is FQNEAQ in the germline V gene. The CDR3 totals 14 residues. This chain's CDR3 is CASSLVYSAYEQYF.

The chain links TRBV5-6 to TRBJ2-2. The germline gives CDR1 SGHDT, CDR2 YYEEEE. The CDR3 length is 15 residues. CDR3 in amino acids: CASSLRQRNTGELFF.

The chain recombines TRBV29-1 with TRBJ1-2; without DNA, the TCRdb call of TRBD1 cannot be checked. The germline V gene encodes CDR1 SQVTM and CDR2 ANQGSEA. The CDR3 is 14 amino acids. CDR3 amino acids: CSAQDGLGDYGYTF. Filled out from reference TRBV29-1 and TRBJ1-2, the complete variable domain reads SAVISQKPSRDICQRGTSLTIQCQVDSQVTMMFWYRQQPGQSLTLIATANQGSEATYESGFVIDKFPISRPNLTFSTLTVSNMSPEDSSIYLCSAQDGLGDYGYTFGSGTRLTVV.

The V and J genes are TRBV15 and TRBJ2-3. The CDR3 spans 12 residues. Germline-derived CDR1 and CDR2 are LNHNV and YYDKDF (reference sequence). The CDR3 loop reads CATSTIVDTQYF. Full variable domain (rest looked up from reference TRBV15 and TRBJ2-3): DAMVIQNPRYQVTQFGKPVTLSCSQTLNHNVMYWYQQKSSQAPKLLFHYYDKDFNNEADTPDNFQSRRPNTSFCFLDIRSPGLGDTAMYLCATSTIVDTQYFGPGTRLTVL.

V and J are TRBV4-3 and TRBJ2-7. The CDR3 spans 16 residues. From germline, CDR1 is LGHNA and CDR2 YSLEER. CDR3 protein: CASSQEKSGRAYEQYF.

This sequence joins TRBV7-8 and TRBJ1-1. This CDR3 spans 15 amino acids. The V gene's germline CDR1 is SGHVS and CDR2 FQNEAQ. The CDR3 loop is CASSLVGIPNTEAFF. Full variable domain (outside the CDR3, taken from reference TRBV7-8 and TRBJ1-1): GAGVSQSPRYKVAKRGQDVALRCDPISGHVSLFWYQQALGQGPEFLTYFQNEAQLDKSGLPSDRFFAERPEGSVSTLKIQRTQQEDSAVYLCASSLVGIPNTEAFFGQGTRLTVV.

The rearrangement joins TRBV12-3 or TRBV12-4 to TRBJ2-5; TCRdb's assignment of TRBD2 cannot be checked, as there is no DNA. The CDR3 loop spans 13 amino acids. CDR3 protein: CASSWTSGETQYF.

This chain uses TRBV29-1 with TRBJ2-1; lacking DNA, the TRBD2 call made by TCRdb goes unchecked. The CDR3 is 16 residues long. CDR1 is SQVTM and CDR2 is ANQGSEA in the germline V gene. CDR3 amino acids: CSVEASGRLLGNEQFF.

CDR3 amino acids: CASSGTSGGYEQYF. V usage is TRBV27 and J usage is TRBJ2-7; no DNA is available, so the TRBD2 call from TCRdb remains unchecked. CDR1 is MNHEY and CDR2 is SMNVEV in the germline V gene (reference sequence). CDR3 length: 14 residues.

This chain links TRBV18 with TRBJ1-2; TCRdb picks TRBD1, but there is no DNA to check that call. The CDR3 sequence is 15 residues long. CDR1 KGHSH and CDR2 LQKENI come from the germline V gene. CDR3 region: CASSPTTGEDYGYTF.

The V and J genes are TRBV7-2 and TRBJ2-6; absent DNA, TCRdb's TRBD2 call cannot be checked. The CDR3 runs 16 residues. Germline CDR1 and CDR2: SGHTA and FQGNSA. The chain's CDR3 is CASSSLAGTGANVLTF.

The chain recombines TRBV7-8 with TRBJ2-5; as DNA is missing, the TRBD2 call by TCRdb cannot be tested. Germline CDR1 is SGHVS and CDR2 is FQNEAQ. The CDR3 covers 15 residues. The CDR3 sequence is CASSPRAGGWETQYF.

This sequence joins TRBV28 and TRBJ2-7; TCRdb's D gene call, TRBD1, goes unchecked for lack of DNA. Germline loops: CDR1 MDHEN, CDR2 SYDVKM. The CDR3 contains 14 residues. This CDR3 is CASIRGQGYDEQYF.

The V gene is TRBV11-2, the J gene TRBJ2-2. The CDR3 contains 14 residues. The germline gives CDR1 SGHAT, CDR2 FQNNGV. The CDR3 region is CASSLGGYTGELFF.

The chain joins TRBV15 to TRBJ2-7; lacking DNA, the TRBD1 call made by TCRdb goes unchecked. This CDR3 has 13 residues. Germline assignment: CDR1 LNHNV and CDR2 YYDKDF (reference sequence). Here the CDR3 reads CATSSGQAYEQYF.

The V gene is TRBV27, the J gene TRBJ2-1; checking the TCRdb D call of TRBD2 is not possible without DNA. The CDR3 is made up of 15 amino acids. Per the germline V gene, CDR1 is MNHEY and CDR2 is SMNVEV (reference sequence). CDR3: CASSLWEGAHNEQFF.

J is TRBJ2-5 and V is TRBV5-4. The germline CDR1 and CDR2 sequences are SGHNT and YYREEE (reference sequence). This CDR3 has 12 amino acids. The CDR3 spells CASSLIGETQYF.

This chain uses TRBV29-1 with TRBJ2-3. CDR3 length: 11 amino acids. Germline V gene lookup returns CDR1 SQVTM and CDR2 ANQGSEA. The CDR3 sequence: CSVVGIDTQYF.